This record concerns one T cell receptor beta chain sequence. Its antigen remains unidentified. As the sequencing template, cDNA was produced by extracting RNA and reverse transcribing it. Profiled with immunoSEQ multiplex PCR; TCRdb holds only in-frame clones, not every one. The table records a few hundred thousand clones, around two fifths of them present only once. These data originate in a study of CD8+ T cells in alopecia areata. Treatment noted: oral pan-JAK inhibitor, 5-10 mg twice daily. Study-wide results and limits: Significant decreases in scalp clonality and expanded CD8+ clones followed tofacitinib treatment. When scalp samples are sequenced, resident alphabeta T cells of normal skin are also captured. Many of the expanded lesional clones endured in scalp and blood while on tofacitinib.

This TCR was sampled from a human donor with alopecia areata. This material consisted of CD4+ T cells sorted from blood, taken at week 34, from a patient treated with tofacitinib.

The DNA for the CDR3 is TGTGCCAGCAGTGCTACGGCAGAGGATACGCAGTATTTT. Amino acids: CASSATAEDTQYF. V and J are TRBV2 and TRBJ2-3; D remains unclear. The length of the CDR3 is 13 residues. Looked up from germline, CDR1 is SNHLY and CDR2 is FYNNEI. The V gene lost 4 bases and the J gene lost 6 bases, with 11 bases spanning the gap.